A single sample is the source of the 14 T cell receptor beta chains below, sequenced in a study of CXCR3-negative and CXCR3-positive naive CD8 T cells. Study results and limitations: Naive cells positive for CXCR3 carried more hydrophobic TRB CDR3s than CXCR3-negative ones.

The authors prepared UMI-labeled TRB cDNA libraries by 5' RACE. TCRdb re-called the 5' RACE reads; one entry per CDR3 protein, DNA not given. The sample table sets out approximately 98,000 distinct CDR3 sequences. No antigens are known for them. The sample was naive CXCR3+ CD8+ T cells from blood. Noted subset: CD45RO-CCR7+CD27+CD95- naive CD8+ T cells expressing CXCR3 (TNR3+). These receptors were obtained from a human donor in good health. Some clones in this sample may be carry-over from other donors' samples.

CDR3: CASSPDRAVYEQYF. The genes are TRBV11-3 and TRBJ2-7; TCRdb indicates TRBD1, and absent DNA this call remains unverified. Germline-derived CDR1 and CDR2 are SGHNT and YENEEA. This CDR3 has 14 residues. Complete variable domain (other parts from reference TRBV11-3 and TRBJ2-7): EAGVVQSPRYKIIEKKQPVAFWCNPISGHNTLYWYLQNLGQGPELLIRYENEEAVDDSQLPKDRFSAERLKGVDSTLKIQPAELGDSAVYLCASSPDRAVYEQYFGPGTRLTVT.

V is TRBV12-3 or TRBV12-4 and J is TRBJ2-3; TCRdb's D call, TRBD1, is unchecked because there is no DNA. This CDR3 spans 15 amino acids. CDR3 region: CASKPGWGFTDTQYF.

The chain carries TRBV7-7 and TRBJ2-5; TCRdb's D call, TRBD1, is unchecked because there is no DNA. The CDR3 covers 15 residues. The germline V gene encodes CDR1 SSHAT and CDR2 FNYEAQ (reference sequence). This chain's CDR3 is CASSLEPGGQETQYF.

The chain links TRBV20-1 to TRBJ2-5; TCRdb's D call of TRBD1 is untestable without DNA. The CDR3 extends over 17 amino acids. CDR1 is DFQATT, CDR2 SNEGSKA, per germline (reference sequence). This CDR3 is CSARALQETIFGETQYF.

The gene calls are TRBV7-2 and TRBJ2-4. CDR1 and CDR2 from the germline V gene are SGHTA and FQGNSA. The CDR3 has 14 amino acids. This chain's CDR3 is CASSLAWDENIQYF.

V is TRBV29-1 and J is TRBJ1-1. Germline-derived CDR1 and CDR2 are SQVTM and ANQGSEA. The CDR3 covers 17 residues. CDR3: CSTEGTNAVAVNTEAFF.

The chain joins TRBV7-2 to TRBJ2-1; the TCRdb call, TRBD2, lacks DNA for checking. CDR3 length: 13 residues. Germline V gene sequence: CDR1 SGHTA, CDR2 FQGNSA. The chain's CDR3 is CASSRGLAHEQFF.

The genes are TRBV19 and TRBJ2-7; TCRdb's assignment of TRBD1 cannot be checked, as there is no DNA. Germline CDR1 is LNHDA and CDR2 is SQIVND (reference sequence). The CDR3 has 15 residues. The CDR3 sequence: CASSISPGQTYEQYF.

The chain has TRBV7-2 and TRBJ1-1; TCRdb designates TRBD1, a call that cannot be tested without DNA. Germline V gives CDR1 SGHTA, CDR2 FQGNSA. The CDR3 length is 14 residues. CDR3 residues: CASSPVGNGAEAFF. Full variable domain (rest looked up from reference TRBV7-2 and TRBJ1-1): GAGVSQSPSNKVTEKGKDVELRCDPISGHTALYWYRQSLGQGLEFLIYFQGNSAPDKSGLPSDRFSAERTGGSVSTLTIQRTQQEDSAVYLCASSPVGNGAEAFFGQGTRLTVV.

The chain uses TRBV3-1 and TRBJ2-1; TCRdb lists TRBD1, though no DNA is available to test this call. CDR3 length equals 17 residues. CDR1 is LGHDT, CDR2 YNNKEL, per germline (reference sequence). The CDR3 here is CASSPVGGQRHYNEQFF.

The chain employs TRBV7-8 and TRBJ2-5; absent DNA, TCRdb's TRBD1 call cannot be checked. Germline V CDR1 and CDR2: SGHVS, FQNEAQ. This CDR3 has 15 amino acids. The CDR3 loop is CASSLAGAPGETQYF.

The CDR3 reads CASSLEAGGLSEQFF. The chain combines TRBV5-1 with TRBJ2-1; lacking DNA, the TRBD2 call made by TCRdb goes unchecked. This CDR3 comprises 15 residues. The V gene's germline CDR1 is SGHRS and CDR2 YFSETQ. The full variable domain, completed using reference TRBV5-1 and TRBJ2-1, is KAGVTQTPRYLIKTRGQQVTLSCSPISGHRSVSWYQQTPGQGLQFLFEYFSETQRNKGNFPGRFSGRQFSNSRSEMNVSTLELGDSALYLCASSLEAGGLSEQFFGPGTRLTVL.

This chain connects TRBV13 to TRBJ2-3; no DNA is available, so the TRBD1 call from TCRdb remains unchecked. Germline V gives CDR1 PRHDT, CDR2 FYEKMQ (reference sequence). The length of the CDR3 is 16 residues. CDR3 sequence reads: CASSQPGRQGTDTQYF.

The rearrangement joins TRBV7-3 to TRBJ2-5; there is no DNA to check the TCRdb D call of TRBD1. Germline V gives CDR1 SGHTA, CDR2 FQGTGA. The CDR3 has 13 residues. CDR3 in amino acids: CASSSWTDETQYF.